This T cell receptor beta chain was sequenced in a study of blood T cells in healthy people across ages (dated by TCRdb to between 2014 and 2017). Some background on the complete study: In model experiments, roughly one uniquely barcoded TCR beta cDNA molecule per two T cells was captured by template switching. To track age-related changes in TCR beta repertoire diversity, the study relied on deep sequencing normalized with unique cDNA molecular identifiers. The donors were divided into four age groups: young (average around 16 years), middle-aged (roughly 40), aged (roughly 60) and long-lived (roughly 82). Donors of different ages were randomly distributed across sequencing lanes to avoid experimental bias. For two donors (one aged 18 to 29 and one aged 80 or older), the study analyzed two additional independent replicas of 1 million unique cDNA reads from the same blood draw.

On this clonotype itself: Its antigen is currently not known. No base quality information exists; no much larger clone differs at one position.

Points the paper makes about the study in general: There was a strong correlation between observed TCR beta diversity and the percentage of naive T cells measured by flow cytometry. Compared with the aged group, more naive CD4+ T cells, fewer expanded clones and increased TCR diversity were shown by the long-lived group, suggesting age selection. Conclusive comparison of naive and antigen-experienced compartments was prevented by the profiling of bulk unsorted PBMCs. Because the CMV infection status of the donors was unknown, age-related changes in expanded clonotypes may potentially have been confounded. Total diversity estimates from one million sequenced T cells were considered lower bounds and underestimates. Observed TCR beta diversity per million T cells fell roughly linearly with age, and a significant reduction was already apparent by age approximately 41.

Donors were 40 or so systemically healthy Caucasian individuals from Russia aged about 6 to 100 years. Ten milliliters of peripheral blood were collected from each donor into EDTA-treated Vacutainer tubes. Ficoll-Paque density-gradient centrifugation was used to isolate PBMCs, with at least 6.5 million per sample. Trizol reagent was used to extract total RNA from the PBMCs, yielding at least 5.5 micrograms per sample. For every donor, flow cytometry on a PBMC aliquot measured the percentage of naive CD45RAhigh/CD27high T cells. The receptor library was made with 5' RACE. Reads for this sample came from an Illumina HiSeq 2500. A second roughly 7 to 11 cycle PCR used a sample-barcoded 5' primer and a J-beta primer mix. A unique molecular identifier was introduced onto each TCR beta cDNA molecule by a template-switch 5' adaptor carrying 12 random nucleotides. Each sample yielded at least 2.5 million CDR3-containing paired-end reads. The Mint cDNA synthesis kit, primed by a TRBC-specific oligonucleotide, was used to synthesize first-strand cDNA from all RNA. Following uracil-DNA glycosylase treatment, all cDNA underwent a first 18-cycle PCR with the universal primers M1SS and BC2_uni_R. In the authors' own workflow: Normalization of each sample was performed by random selection of 1 million high-quality reads, each carrying a distinct molecular identifier. Instead of being binned into consensus sequences, reads that shared molecular identifiers were thrown out. MiTCR, run with a Q25 quality threshold and the strictest error-elimination algorithm, handled CDR3 identification, clonotype clustering and error correction. A nonparametric unseen species model with Euler transformation was used to estimate lower-bound total TCR beta diversity. TCRdb ran its own pipeline on the public reads, namely fastp trimming at Q25 and MiXCR clone calling, and kept in-frame beta chains. Each CDR3 protein appears once, grouped with its most common genes and DNA. TCRdb, rather than the study authors, made the V and J calls. This sample has roughly 860,000 distinct CDR3 sequences in its table, and around 68% of those were observed once. The ten most abundant clones make up about 27% of the sample.

Taken from the germline V gene, the CDR1 and CDR2 loops are SGHVS and FQNEAQ. From the cysteine up to the phenylalanine, the CDR3 has a length of 11 residues. The kept DNA is CDR3 alone, 33 bases in frame from the first base. At the junction V is shortened by 11 bases and J by 7 bases, with 11 bases in between. The chain employs TRBV7-8 and TRBJ2-2; the D segment may tentatively be TRBD1 or TRBD2, each giving 5 matched bases. This sequence was found in a man aged 30 to 39 in good health. The source material was blood. The bases read TGTGCCGCGAGGGGTATCGGGGAGCTGTTTTTT. This codes for CAARGIGELFF.